This TCR beta chain originates from a study of cytomegalovirus exposure and HLA in healthy donors. Across the study: The roughly 110 validation repertoires were reported in a later analysis to have been generated on the same platform as the approximately 700 first-cohort repertoires.

Findings and caveats of the study: Some public TCRs appeared in many individuals, while most sequences were rare.

Germline CDR1 and CDR2: SQVTM and ANQGSEA. CDR3 length equals 15 residues. The J segment lost 3 bases and the V segment lost 7 bases, leaving 11 bases of the junction unmatched. Turning to this clone: Its antigen is not identified.

Method: immunoSEQ multiplex PCR; TCRdb's copy keeps in-frame clones and lacks some. The table shows about 78,000 clones, with about 95% occurring only once. V usage is TRBV29-1 and J usage is TRBJ1-4; 7 bases are a match to TRBD1. The sample taken for sequencing was PBMCs. The receptor was derived from a man younger than 35 in good health and CMV-seropositive. For the CDR3, the DNA is TGCAGCGGTTATACAGGGGAAGGGCCTAATGAAAAACTGTTTTTT. Translating it yields CSGYTGEGPNEKLFF. The full variable domain, with the rest looked up from reference TRBV29-1 and TRBJ1-4, is SAVISQKPSRDICQRGTSLTIQCQVDSQVTMMFWYRQQPGQSLTLIATANQGSEATYESGFVIDKFPISRPNLTFSTLTVSNMSPEDSSIYLCSGYTGEGPNEKLFFGSGTQLSVL.